Given below is one TCR beta chain in context. Its matching antigen is unknown. The sample originates from a study of T cell responses to AZD1222 COVID-19 vaccine. Regarding the study as a whole: Only 6 or 7 AZD1222 recipients tested seropositive at baseline.

Generated by immunoSEQ multiplex PCR, the TCRdb table keeps only in-frame clones and is missing some. The profile shows 150,000 to 200,000 clones, 92% of them singletons. The ends were cut back, 10 bases at V and 2 bases at J, with 17 bases in the middle. The length of the CDR3 is 14 residues. The V gene's germline CDR1 is SGHAT and CDR2 FQNNGV. The clonotype originates from an adult who received the AZD1222 COVID-19 vaccine. The chain is built from TRBV11-2 and TRBJ1-2; D perhaps matches TRBD1 (6 bases). The sequences come from peripheral blood, collected 28 days after the second AZD1222 dose. This CDR3 reads CAIARDTKNYGYTF. CDR3 nucleotide sequence: TGTGCCATAGCCCGGGACACAAAAAACTATGGCTACACCTTC.